Each of the 23 T cell receptor beta chains below was sequenced from the same sample in a study of T cell clones after liver transplantation. The table came from immunoSEQ multiplex PCR; TCRdb's copy has only in-frame clones and leaves some out. The data show roughly 62,000 clones, 70% seen once. Sample: CD4+ T cells from blood, taken at the roughly 16-month timepoint. The receptor source for this set is a human patient who received a liver transplant. Some of the T cells might come from the graft donor.

Only a few counts were recorded for this clone. J is TRBJ2-7 and V is TRBV28; 7 bases map to TRBD1. With 5 bases clipped from V and 4 bases from J, the junction kept 8 bases outside the gene matches. The CDR3 contains 14 residues. The germline V gene encodes CDR1 MDHEN and CDR2 SYDVKM. DNA of the CDR3: TGTGCCAGCAGTAAAGGACAGGCGAGGTACGAGCAGTACTTC. Its protein product is CASSKGQARYEQYF.

The V call is TRBV7-2, the J call TRBJ1-1; D call uncertain. Germline V lookup: CDR1 SGHTA, CDR2 FQGNSA. This CDR3 is built from 18 residues. Between the trimmed V and J ends, which lost 0 bases and 1 base, there was a span of 18 bases. The CDR3 region is CASSLARTVRAGNTEAFF. The CDR3 nucleotides are TGTGCCAGCAGCTTAGCTAGGACGGTTCGGGCAGGGAACACTGAAGCTTTCTTT.

The chain has TRBV11-2 and TRBJ2-4; D remains ambiguous. The CDR3 has 14 amino acids. From germline, CDR1 is SGHAT and CDR2 FQNNGV. With 4 bases removed from V and 8 bases from J, the gap between germline ends came to 15 bases. The CDR3 region has the DNA TGTGCCAGCAGCTCATTTAGCTGGACCGACATTCAGTACTTC. This encodes CASSSFSWTDIQYF.

This chain uses TRBV4-3 with TRBJ2-3, with 9 nucleotides matching TRBD2. With 0 bases clipped from V and 3 bases from J, the junction kept 7 bases outside the gene matches. Germline V gene sequence: CDR1 LGHNA, CDR2 YSLEER. The length of the CDR3 is 17 residues. The CDR3 loop reads CASSQDQGSGRTDTQYF. In nucleotides, the CDR3 is TGCGCCAGCAGCCAAGATCAGGGTAGCGGGAGAACAGATACGCAGTATTTT.

The J gene is TRBJ2-5, the V gene TRBV7-8; 8 nucleotides line up with TRBD1. Germline lookup yields CDR1 SGHVS and CDR2 FQNEAQ. Trimming took 3 bases from V and 4 from J; bases not matched to a gene: 4. The CDR3 has 14 amino acids. The CDR3 reads CASSFRTGGETQYF. CDR3 in DNA: TGTGCCAGCAGCTTTAGAACAGGGGGAGAGACCCAGTACTTC.

The rearrangement joins TRBV5-4 to TRBJ2-5; 7 bases align to TRBD1. CDR3 size: 14 residues. Germline V gives CDR1 SGHNT, CDR2 YYREEE (reference sequence). Losses at the gene ends were 4 bases for V and 5 bases for J; bases not matched to a gene: 8. CDR3: CASSQGTVGETQYF. The CDR3, as DNA: TGTGCCAGCAGCCAGGGGACAGTTGGGGAGACCCAGTACTTC.

V and J are TRBV28 and TRBJ2-7, with D tentatively TRBD1 (7 bases). This CDR3 region has 15 residues. Trimming stripped 6 bases from V and 0 bases from J, with 15 bases between. The germline gives CDR1 MDHEN, CDR2 SYDVKM. CDR3 protein: CASRKSGGYSYEQYF. CDR3 sequence (DNA): TGTGCCAGCAGGAAATCAGGGGGGTACTCCTACGAGCAGTACTTC. Using reference TRBV28 and TRBJ2-7 for the parts outside the CDR3, the full variable domain is DVKVTQSSRYLVKRTGEKVFLECVQDMDHENMFWYRQDPGLGLRLIYFSYDVKMKEKGDIPEGYSVSREKKERFSLILESASTNQTSMYLCASRKSGGYSYEQYFGPGTRLTVT.

The chain recombines TRBV6-1 with TRBJ2-5, with a weak D call TRBD2 (6 bases). The germline V gene has CDR1 MNHNS and CDR2 SASEGT. This CDR3 has 16 residues. V shed 4 bases and J shed 2 bases, with 17 bases lying between them. In nucleotides, the CDR3 is TGTGCCAGCAGTGGGACTAATACGGGCTATCAAGAGACCCAGTACTTC. The encoded protein is CASSGTNTGYQETQYF.

The genes are TRBV19 and TRBJ2-5; 7 nucleotides line up with TRBD1. Per germline, CDR1 LNHDA and CDR2 SQIVND (reference sequence). V shed 6 bases, J shed 3 bases, and the junction held 4 bases outside the gene matches. This CDR3 is 13 amino acids long. The CDR3 coding sequence is TGTGCCAGTAGAACTGGGACAGAAGAGACCCAGTACTTC. Its translation is CASRTGTEETQYF. The complete variable domain, with remaining parts taken from reference TRBV19 and TRBJ2-5, reads DGGITQSPKYLFRKEGQNVTLSCEQNLNHDAMYWYRQDPGQGLRLIYYSQIVNDFQKGDIAEGYSVSREKKESFPLTVTSAQKNPTAFYLCASRTGTEETQYFGPGTRLLVL.

This chain joins TRBV6-6 and TRBJ2-7; D possibly corresponds to TRBD1 (6 bases). CDR3 length: 11 amino acids. Deletions cut 4 bases from V and 7 bases from J, with 8 bases between. Germline-derived CDR1 and CDR2 are MNHNY and SVGAGI (reference sequence). The CDR3 spells CASSWGREQYV. Here the CDR3 DNA reads TGTGCCAGCAGTTGGGGGCGGGAGCAGTACGTC.

V and J are TRBV9 and TRBJ2-2; the D gene is possibly TRBD2 (5 bases). The CDR3 has 14 residues. From germline, CDR1 is SGDLS and CDR2 YYNGEE. Trimming cost V 2 bases and J 6 bases, with 11 bases left between them. CDR3 protein: CASSVEERSGELFF. Written as DNA, the CDR3 is TGTGCCAGCAGCGTCGAGGAGCGGTCCGGGGAGCTGTTTTTT.

The chain employs TRBV7-8 and TRBJ1-3; D not certain. The CDR3 consists of 16 residues. The V gene lost 5 bases and the J gene lost 0 bases, with 14 bases spanning the gap. CDR1 is SGHVS, CDR2 FQNEAQ, per germline. The CDR3 spells CASSPRAGLSGNTIYF. The DNA for the CDR3 is TGTGCCAGCAGCCCCCGGGCAGGACTCTCTGGAAACACCATATATTTT.

The rearrangement uses TRBV2 and TRBJ2-3; 7 nucleotides align to TRBD2. The CDR3 consists of 16 residues. CDR1 and CDR2 (germline): SNHLY, FYNNEI. V gave up 1 base and J gave up 4 bases; unmatched junction bases: 8. Written as DNA, the CDR3 is TGTGCCAGCAGTGAAGGATTAGCGGGCAGCGCAGATACGCAGTATTTT. Translation gives CASSEGLAGSADTQYF.

CDR3 nucleotides: TGTGCCAGCAGTAAATCCGGGACAAACAATTACGAGCAGTACGTC. It translates to CASSKSGTNNYEQYV. The chain is built from TRBV27 and TRBJ2-7, with a possible D match to TRBD1 (6 bases). With 5 bases removed from V and 4 bases from J, the gap between germline ends came to 18 bases. This CDR3 is 15 amino acids long. Per germline, CDR1 MNHEY and CDR2 SMNVEV (reference sequence).

The rearrangement uses TRBV11-2 and TRBJ2-5; TRBD2 matches 12 bases. The V segment lost 5 bases and the J segment 5 bases; nucleotides outside the gene matches: 6. Per the germline V gene, CDR1 is SGHAT and CDR2 is FQNNGV. CDR3 length: 15 residues. CDR3 sequence reads: CASSNRLAGVETQYF. The CDR3 bases are TGTGCCAGCAGCAACCGACTAGCGGGAGTTGAGACCCAGTACTTC.

The V and J genes are TRBV27 and TRBJ1-1; 9 nucleotides agree with TRBD1. CDR1 and CDR2 (germline): MNHEY, SMNVEV (reference sequence). CDR3 length equals 15 residues. V lost 6 bases to trimming and J lost 3 bases; unmatched junction nucleotides: 8. CDR3 residues: CASSPLGQGDTEAFF. CDR3 coding DNA: TGTGCCAGCAGCCCGCTGGGACAGGGAGACACTGAAGCTTTCTTT.

For this clone: The sample contains more than one DNA sequence encoding this CDR3. The CDR3 reads CSVGGQNSNQPQHF. The CDR3 bases are TGCAGCGTTGGGGGGCAAAATAGTAATCAGCCCCAGCATTTT. The chain has TRBV29-1 and TRBJ1-5; D may be TRBD1 (6 bases). This CDR3 comprises 14 residues. Germline V lookup: CDR1 SQVTM, CDR2 ANQGSEA. Trimming shortened V by 4 bases and J by 4 bases, and 14 bases separated the two germline ends.

The chain recombines TRBV11-2 with TRBJ1-3; 8 bases are shared with TRBD1. Germline trimming cut 3 bases from V and 0 bases from J; bases unmatched to any gene: 13. The CDR3 consists of 19 residues. In germline, CDR1 is SGHAT, CDR2 FQNNGV. CDR3 bases: TGTGCCAGCAGCTTCAATATAGGACAGGGACGGTCCTCTGGAAACACCATATATTTT. Encoded protein: CASSFNIGQGRSSGNTIYF.

Comments on this clone: The sample contains more than one DNA sequence encoding this CDR3. The chain couples TRBV5-6 to TRBJ2-7, with D perhaps TRBD1 (6 bases). Germline V gene data show CDR1 as SGHDT and CDR2 as YYEEEE. The CDR3 spans 14 residues. With 2 bases removed from V and 0 bases from J, the gap between germline ends came to 9 bases. CDR3 amino acids: CASSLQGFSYEQYF. CDR3 bases: TGTGCCAGCAGCTTACAGGGATTCTCCTACGAGCAGTACTTC.

The chain recombines TRBV27 with TRBJ1-3; D may be TRBD1 (5 bases). V was trimmed by 2 bases and J by 8 bases, leaving 10 bases between them. CDR1 is MNHEY, CDR2 SMNVEV, per germline (reference sequence). This CDR3 has 13 amino acids. The chain's CDR3 is CASSLAGGDTIYF. Here the CDR3 DNA reads TGTGCCAGCAGTTTAGCGGGGGGGGACACCATATATTTT.

The chain recombines TRBV11-1 with TRBJ2-2; 7 bases map to TRBD1. The ends lost 3 bases at V and 7 bases at J; junction bases unmatched: 8. The germline V gene has CDR1 SGHAT and CDR2 FQDESV (reference sequence). CDR3 length: 15 amino acids. The CDR3 spells CASSFTGQSNGELFF. CDR3 in DNA: TGTGCCAGCAGCTTCACGGGACAGTCTAACGGGGAGCTGTTTTTT.

This chain uses TRBV10-2 with TRBJ2-7, with 10 bases fitting TRBD1. The CDR3 extends over 12 amino acids. CDR1 and CDR2 from the germline V gene are WSHSY and SAAADI. CDR3 DNA sequence: TGCGCGACCAGGACAGGGGGGTTCGAGCAGTACGTC. This sequence encodes CATRTGGFEQYV.

CDR3 sequence reads: CASSDGGYYEQYF. The CDR3 nucleotides are TGTGCCAGCAGTGACGGGGGGTACTACGAGCAGTACTTC. The J gene is TRBJ2-7, the V gene TRBV6-1; 7 bases match TRBD2. Per the germline V gene, CDR1 is MNHNS and CDR2 is SASEGT. There are 13 residues in the CDR3. Losses at the gene ends were 3 bases for V and 3 bases for J; bases not matched to a gene: 2.